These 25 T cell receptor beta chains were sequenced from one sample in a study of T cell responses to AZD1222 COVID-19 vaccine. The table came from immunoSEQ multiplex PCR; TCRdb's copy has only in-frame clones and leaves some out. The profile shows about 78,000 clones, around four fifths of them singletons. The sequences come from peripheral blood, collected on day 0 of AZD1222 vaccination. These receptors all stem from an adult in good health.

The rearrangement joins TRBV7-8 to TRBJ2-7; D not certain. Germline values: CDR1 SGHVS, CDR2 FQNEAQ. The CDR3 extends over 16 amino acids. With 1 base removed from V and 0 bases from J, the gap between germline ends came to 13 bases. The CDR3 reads CASSLGSPGSSYEQYF. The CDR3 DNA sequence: TGTGCCAGCAGCTTAGGCTCGCCGGGCTCCTCCTACGAGCAGTACTTC. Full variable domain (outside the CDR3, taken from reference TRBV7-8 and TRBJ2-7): GAGVSQSPRYKVAKRGQDVALRCDPISGHVSLFWYQQALGQGPEFLTYFQNEAQLDKSGLPSDRFFAERPEGSVSTLKIQRTQQEDSAVYLCASSLGSPGSSYEQYFGPGTRLTVT.

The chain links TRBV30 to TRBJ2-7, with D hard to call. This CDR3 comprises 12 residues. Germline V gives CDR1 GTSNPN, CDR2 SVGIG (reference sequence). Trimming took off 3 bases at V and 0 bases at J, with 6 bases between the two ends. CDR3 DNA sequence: TGTGCCTGGAGAGGAAACTCCTACGAGCAGTACTTC. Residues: CAWRGNSYEQYF.

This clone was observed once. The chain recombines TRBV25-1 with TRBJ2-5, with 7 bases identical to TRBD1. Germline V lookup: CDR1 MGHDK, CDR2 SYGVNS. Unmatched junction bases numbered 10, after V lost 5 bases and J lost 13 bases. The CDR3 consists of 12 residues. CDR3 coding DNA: TGTGCCAGCAGTTTGAACACGGGACAGTGGTACTTC. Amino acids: CASSLNTGQWYF.

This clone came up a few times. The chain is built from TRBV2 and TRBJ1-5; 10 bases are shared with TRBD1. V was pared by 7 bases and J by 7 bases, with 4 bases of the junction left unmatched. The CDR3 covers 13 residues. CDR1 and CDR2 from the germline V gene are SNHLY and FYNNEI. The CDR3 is CASKGTGDQPQHF. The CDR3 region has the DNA TGTGCCAGCAAAGGGACAGGGGACCAGCCCCAGCATTTT.

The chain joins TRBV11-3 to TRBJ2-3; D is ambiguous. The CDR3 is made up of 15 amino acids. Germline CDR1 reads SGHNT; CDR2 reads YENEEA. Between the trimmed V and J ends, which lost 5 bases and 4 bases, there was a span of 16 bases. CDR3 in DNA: TGTGCCAGCAGCGCAGATACGTCGTCCGCAGATACGCAGTATTTT. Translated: CASSADTSSADTQYF.

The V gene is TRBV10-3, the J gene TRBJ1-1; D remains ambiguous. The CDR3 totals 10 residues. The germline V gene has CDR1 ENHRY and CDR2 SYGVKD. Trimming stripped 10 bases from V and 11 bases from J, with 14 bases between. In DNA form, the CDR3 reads TGTGCCAGCTTCGGCAAGAAGGCTTTCTTT. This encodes CASFGKKAFF.

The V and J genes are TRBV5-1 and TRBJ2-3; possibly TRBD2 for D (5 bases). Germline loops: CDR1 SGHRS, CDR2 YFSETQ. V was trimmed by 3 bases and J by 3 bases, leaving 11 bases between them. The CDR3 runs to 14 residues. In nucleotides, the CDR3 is TGCGCCAGCAGCTACGAACGGGGAACAGATACGCAGTATTTT. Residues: CASSYERGTDTQYF.

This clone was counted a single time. CDR3 region: CASSLDLGGTGELFF. CDR3 nucleotide sequence: TGTGCCAGCAGCTTAGATTTGGGGGGCACCGGGGAGCTGTTTTTT. The chain recombines TRBV7-9 with TRBJ2-2, with D possibly TRBD2 on 6 matching bases. With 1 base removed from V and 4 bases from J, the gap between germline ends came to 10 bases. CDR3 size: 15 residues. Germline loops: CDR1 SEHNR, CDR2 FQNEAQ (reference sequence).

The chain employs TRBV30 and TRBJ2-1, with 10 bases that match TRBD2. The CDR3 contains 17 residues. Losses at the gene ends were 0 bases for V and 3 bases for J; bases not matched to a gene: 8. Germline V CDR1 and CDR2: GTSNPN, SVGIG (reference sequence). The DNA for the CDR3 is TGTGCCTGGAGTGTTGGGCTAGCGGGGGCCAACTACAATGAGCAGTTCTTC. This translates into CAWSVGLAGANYNEQFF.

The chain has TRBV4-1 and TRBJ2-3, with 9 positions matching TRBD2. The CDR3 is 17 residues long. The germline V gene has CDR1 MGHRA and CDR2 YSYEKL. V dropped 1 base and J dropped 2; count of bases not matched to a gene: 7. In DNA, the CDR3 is TGCGCCAGCAGCCAAGTGGCGGGGGGGCGGACCACAGATACGCAGTATTTT. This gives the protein CASSQVAGGRTTDTQYF.

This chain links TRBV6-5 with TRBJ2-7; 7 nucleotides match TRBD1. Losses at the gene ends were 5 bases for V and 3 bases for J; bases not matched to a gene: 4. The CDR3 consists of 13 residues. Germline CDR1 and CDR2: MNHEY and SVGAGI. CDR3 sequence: CASSNNRGYEQYF. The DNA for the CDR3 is TGTGCCAGCAGTAACAACAGGGGCTACGAGCAGTACTTC.

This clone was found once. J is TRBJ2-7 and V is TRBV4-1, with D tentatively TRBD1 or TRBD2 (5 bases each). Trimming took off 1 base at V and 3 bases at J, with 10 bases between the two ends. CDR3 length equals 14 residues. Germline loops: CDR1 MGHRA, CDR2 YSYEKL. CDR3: CASSQAGQGYEQYF. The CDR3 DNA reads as TGCGCCAGCAGCCAAGCGGGGCAGGGCTACGAGCAGTACTTC.

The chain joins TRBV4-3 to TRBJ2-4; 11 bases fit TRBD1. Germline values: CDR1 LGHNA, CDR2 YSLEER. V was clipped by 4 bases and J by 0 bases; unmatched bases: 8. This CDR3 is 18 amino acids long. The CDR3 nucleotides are TGCGCCAGCAGCCGAGGGACAGGGGGGGATCTAGCCAAAAACATTCAGTACTTC. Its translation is CASSRGTGGDLAKNIQYF.

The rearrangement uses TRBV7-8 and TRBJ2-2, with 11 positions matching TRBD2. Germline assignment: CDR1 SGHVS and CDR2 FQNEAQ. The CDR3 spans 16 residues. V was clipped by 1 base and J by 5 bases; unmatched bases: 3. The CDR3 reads CASSLDTSGRTGELFF. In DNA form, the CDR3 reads TGTGCCAGCAGCTTAGACACTAGCGGGAGAACCGGGGAGCTGTTTTTT.

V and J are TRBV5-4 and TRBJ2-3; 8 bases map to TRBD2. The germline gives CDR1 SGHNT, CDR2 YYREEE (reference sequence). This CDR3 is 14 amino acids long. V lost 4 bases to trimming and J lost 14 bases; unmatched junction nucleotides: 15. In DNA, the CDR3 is TGTGCCAGCAGCCCGGGACTAGTCTATAGTTCTCCGTATTTT. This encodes CASSPGLVYSSPYF.

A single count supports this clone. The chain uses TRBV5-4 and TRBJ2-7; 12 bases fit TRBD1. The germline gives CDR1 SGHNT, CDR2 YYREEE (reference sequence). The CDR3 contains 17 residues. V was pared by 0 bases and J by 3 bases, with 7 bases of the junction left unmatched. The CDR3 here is CASSLAGGQGAFYEQYF. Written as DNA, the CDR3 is TGTGCCAGCAGCTTGGCCGGGGGACAGGGGGCATTCTACGAGCAGTACTTC.

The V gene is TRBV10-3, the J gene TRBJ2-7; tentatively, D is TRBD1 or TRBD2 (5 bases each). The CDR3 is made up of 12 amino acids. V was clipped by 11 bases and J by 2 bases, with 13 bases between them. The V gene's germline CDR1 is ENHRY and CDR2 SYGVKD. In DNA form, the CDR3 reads TGTGCCGTCCGGGACCAGACCTACGAGCAGTACTTC. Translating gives CAVRDQTYEQYF.

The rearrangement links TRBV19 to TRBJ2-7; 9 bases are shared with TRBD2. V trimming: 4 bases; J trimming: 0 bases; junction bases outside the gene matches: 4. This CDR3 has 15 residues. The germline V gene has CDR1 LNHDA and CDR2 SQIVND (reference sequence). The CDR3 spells CASSTLAGPSYEQYF. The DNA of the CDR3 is TGTGCCAGTAGTACCCTAGCGGGGCCCTCCTACGAGCAGTACTTC.

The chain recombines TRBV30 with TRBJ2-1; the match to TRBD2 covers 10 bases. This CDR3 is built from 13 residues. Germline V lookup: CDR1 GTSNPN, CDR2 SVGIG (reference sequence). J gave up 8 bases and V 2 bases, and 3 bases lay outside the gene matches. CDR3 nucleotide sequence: TGTGCCTGGAGTAGCGGGGGGGCCGATGAGCAGTTCTTC. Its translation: CAWSSGGADEQFF.

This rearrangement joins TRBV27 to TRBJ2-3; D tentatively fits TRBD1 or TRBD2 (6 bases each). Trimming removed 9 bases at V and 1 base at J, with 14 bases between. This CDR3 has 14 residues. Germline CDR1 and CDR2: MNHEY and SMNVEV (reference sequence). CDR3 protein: CASQGGTRTDTQYF. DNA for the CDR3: TGTGCCAGTCAAGGGGGGACTCGCACAGATACGCAGTATTTT.

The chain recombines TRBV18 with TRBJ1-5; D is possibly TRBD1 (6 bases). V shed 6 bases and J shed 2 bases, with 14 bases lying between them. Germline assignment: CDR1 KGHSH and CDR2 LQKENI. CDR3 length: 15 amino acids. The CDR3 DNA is TGTGCCAGCTCTCGCACAGGGAAGGGCAATCAGCCCCAGCATTTT. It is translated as CASSRTGKGNQPQHF. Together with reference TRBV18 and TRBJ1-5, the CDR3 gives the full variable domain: NAGVMQNPRHLVRRRGQEARLRCSPMKGHSHVYWYRQLPEEGLKFMVYLQKENIIDESGMPKERFSAEFPKEGPSILRIQQVVRGDSAAYFCASSRTGKGNQPQHFGDGTRLSIL.

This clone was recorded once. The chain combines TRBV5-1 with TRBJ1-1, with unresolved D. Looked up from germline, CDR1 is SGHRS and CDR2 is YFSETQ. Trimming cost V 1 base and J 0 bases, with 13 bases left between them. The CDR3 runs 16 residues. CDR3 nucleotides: TGCGCCAGCAGCTTGTCGGCCCTTACTATGAACACTGAAGCTTTCTTT. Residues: CASSLSALTMNTEAFF.

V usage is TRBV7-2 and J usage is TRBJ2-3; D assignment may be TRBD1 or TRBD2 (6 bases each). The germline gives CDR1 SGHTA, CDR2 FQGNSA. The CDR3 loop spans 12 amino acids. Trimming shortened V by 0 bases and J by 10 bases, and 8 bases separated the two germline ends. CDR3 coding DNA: TGTGCCAGCAGCTTAGCTGGGGGGCCGCAGTATTTT. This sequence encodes CASSLAGGPQYF.

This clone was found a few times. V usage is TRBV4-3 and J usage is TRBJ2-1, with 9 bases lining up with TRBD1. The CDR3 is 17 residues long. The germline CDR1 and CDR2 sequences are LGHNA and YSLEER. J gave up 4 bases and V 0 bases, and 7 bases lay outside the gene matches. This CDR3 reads CASSQELGDRAYNEQFF. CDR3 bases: TGCGCCAGCAGCCAAGAGTTGGGGGACAGGGCATACAATGAGCAGTTCTTC.

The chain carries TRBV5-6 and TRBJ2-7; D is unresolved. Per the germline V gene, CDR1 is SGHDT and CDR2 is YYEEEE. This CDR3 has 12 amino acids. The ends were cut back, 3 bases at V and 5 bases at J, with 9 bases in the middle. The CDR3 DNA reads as TGTGCCAGCAGCTGGTACAGAAACGAGCAGTACTTC. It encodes CASSWYRNEQYF.